This T cell receptor beta chain is drawn from a study of OX40 agonist ivuxolimab in advanced cancers. Study-wide results and caveats: Averaging showed that CD8+ T cells had more expanded clones than CD4+ did.

Germline CDR1 reads MGHRA; CDR2 reads YSYEKL. This CDR3 comprises 15 residues. The ends were cut back, 4 bases at V and 4 bases at J, with 16 bases in the middle. Only in-frame clones appear in the TCRdb table, and some are missing; sequencing was by immunoSEQ multiplex PCR. The sample has about 95,000 clones, over 75% seen once; the top ten hold around 4%. Concerning this clone: The target antigen is unknown.

The chain employs TRBV4-1 and TRBJ1-2; D is possibly TRBD1 (6 bases). Sequencing used CD4+ or CD8+ T cells sorted from blood, obtained in a trial of the OX40 agonist ivuxolimab. This sequence was found in an adult with an advanced solid tumor such as melanoma, head and neck, liver or kidney cancer. In nucleotides, the CDR3 is TGCGCCAGCAGCCCGTTCCCGTTAGGGGGCTATGGCTACACCTTC. Translated, it gives CASSPFPLGGYGYTF.